This TCR beta chain is drawn from a study of early T cells in non-severe SARS-CoV-2 infection. This CDR3 is built from 16 residues. Looked up from germline, CDR1 is KGHSH and CDR2 is LQKENI. V lost 4 bases to trimming and J lost 0 bases, with 12 bases between them. Individual cDNA molecules received unique molecular identifiers. TCRdb analysed the 5' RACE reads with MiXCR anew, one entry per CDR3 protein. The sample lists about 94,000 distinct CDR3 sequences, roughly 13% occurring once. This clonotype was obtained from an adult who was a healthcare worker with PCR-confirmed SARS-CoV-2 infection or an uninfected control (not recorded which). The gene calls are TRBV18 and TRBJ1-4; D is unresolved. Sequencing used whole blood. The CDR3 loop is CASSLEPRATNEKLFF. The CDR3 DNA reads as TGTGCCAGCTCACTAGAACCCAGAGCAACTAATGAAAAACTGTTTTTT.